Below, 4 T cell receptor beta chains from the same sample are listed, as sequenced in a study of cytomegalovirus exposure and HLA in healthy donors. Both 60 Vbeta primers and 13 Jbeta primers went into the PCR. Only in-frame clones appear in the TCRdb table, and some are missing; sequencing was by immunoSEQ multiplex PCR. Recorded for this sample: approximately 75,000 clones. Material: PBMCs. The receptor source for this set is a boy aged 5 to 17 in good health and CMV-seronegative.

The chain carries TRBV10-3 and TRBJ2-2, with 7 bases identical to TRBD2. The junction had 1 base not matched to a gene; V was cut back by 0 bases and J by 6 bases. Germline V lookup: CDR1 ENHRY, CDR2 SYGVKD. The CDR3 loop spans 14 amino acids. The CDR3 loop is CAISESTSPGELFF. For the CDR3, the DNA is TGTGCCATCAGTGAGTCGACTAGCCCCGGGGAGCTGTTTTTT.

V usage is TRBV25-1 and J usage is TRBJ1-2, with 9 bases matching TRBD1. There are 15 residues in the CDR3. The V gene end was trimmed by 4 bases and the J gene end by 4 bases; junction bases not matched to a gene: 7. Germline loops: CDR1 MGHDK, CDR2 SYGVNS. The CDR3 reads CASSVGQGITYGYTF. The CDR3 DNA follows: TGTGCCAGCAGTGTTGGACAGGGGATTACCTATGGCTACACCTTC.

V usage is TRBV5-6 and J usage is TRBJ1-1, with TRBD1 as a possible D gene (6 bases). The CDR3 is made up of 15 amino acids. V shed 3 bases and J shed 1 base, with 13 bases lying between them. Per germline, CDR1 SGHDT and CDR2 YYEEEE. The CDR3 DNA is TGTGCCAGCAGCTCGTACAGGGCCTGGAACACTGAAGCTTTCTTT. Its translation is CASSSYRAWNTEAFF.

V is TRBV5-1 and J is TRBJ2-7; D possibly corresponds to TRBD1 (5 bases). The V and J ends lost 2 bases and 3 bases respectively, with 9 bases between them. The CDR3 contains 13 residues. CDR1 and CDR2 (germline): SGHRS, YFSETQ. This chain's CDR3 is CASSLQEYYEQYF. DNA of the CDR3: TGCGCCAGCAGCTTACAGGAATACTACGAGCAGTACTTC.